The rows below give T cell receptor beta chains drawn from one sample of a study of cytomegalovirus exposure and HLA in healthy donors. Clones were read by immunoSEQ multiplex PCR, and TCRdb kept only the in-frame ones, dropping some. This repertoire comprises about 64,000 clones; its ten largest clones make up 3.6%. The sequenced sample was PBMCs. Source of these receptors: a woman younger than 30 in good health and CMV-seronegative. The CDR3 runs from the conserved cysteine through the conserved F or W. The D gene is left open where the match is weak.

D gene,J gene,V gene,CDR3 protein,CDR3 DNA
NA,TRBJ2-7,TRBV9,CASSPDTPYEQYF,TGTGCCAGCAGCCCGGACACCCCCTACGAGCAGTACTTC
TRBD2,TRBJ2-5,TRBV5-6,CASSPGTSGKYQETQYF,TGTGCCAGCAGCCCGGGGACTAGCGGAAAGTACCAAGAGACCCAGTACTTC
NA,TRBJ1-2,TRBV7-9,CASSLGTAYGYTF,TGTGCCAGCAGCTTAGGGACAGCCTATGGCTACACCTTC
NA,TRBJ2-3,TRBV6-6,CASSYSVSGTDTQYF,TGTGCCAGCAGTTACTCGGTTAGCGGCACAGATACGCAGTATTTT
NA,TRBJ1-2,TRBV5-1,CASRRGFMIYGYTF,TGCGCCAGCAGGAGGGGGTTCATGATCTATGGCTACACCTTC
NA,TRBJ2-1,TRBV6-5,CASGGHEQFF,TGTGCCAGCGGAGGGCATGAGCAGTTCTTC
NA,TRBJ1-4,TRBV27,CASSPGTGGGEKLFF,TGTGCCAGCAGTCCCGGCACCGGGGGTGGGGAAAAACTGTTTTTT
NA,TRBJ2-5,TRBV2,CAWRGPGGTKQETQYF,TGTGCCTGGAGGGGGCCGGGCGGGACAAAACAAGAGACCCAGTACTTC
NA,TRBJ2-3,TRBV30,CAWSFRGGRFF,TGTGCCTGGAGTTTCCGGGGTGGTCGGTTTTTT
TRBD1,TRBJ1-1,TRBV29-1,CSVAGGSNTEAFF,TGCAGCGTCGCAGGGGGATCGAACACTGAAGCTTTCTTT
NA,TRBJ2-7,TRBV27,CASSPRWGHEQYF,TGTGCCAGTTCCCCACGTTGGGGGCACGAGCAGTACTTC
TRBD1,TRBJ1-1,TRBV18,CASWGGQGTEAFF,TGTGCCAGCTGGGGCGGACAGGGCACTGAAGCTTTCTTT
TRBD1,TRBJ2-1,TRBV13,CASSPGTGYNEQFF,TGTGCCAGCAGCCCCGGGACAGGCTACAATGAGCAGTTCTTC
NA,TRBJ1-2,TRBV6-1,CASSEGSTLYGYTF,TGTGCCAGCAGTGAAGGAAGCACCCTTTATGGCTACACCTTC
TRBD1,TRBJ2-1,TRBV7-9,CASSPTGGERNEQFF,TGTGCCAGCAGCCCGACAGGGGGGGAGAGAAATGAGCAGTTCTTC
TRBD1,TRBJ1-1,TRBV10-3,CAISDRQGGWTEAFF,TGTGCCATCAGTGACCGACAGGGCGGATGGACTGAAGCTTTCTTT
NA,TRBJ1-6,TRBV5-1,CASSIGTAGAPLHF,TGCGCCAGCAGCATCGGGACTGCGGGAGCACCCCTCCACTTT
NA,TRBJ1-1,TRBV5-1,CASSLLRVNTEAFF,TGCGCCAGCAGCTTGCTCAGGGTGAACACTGAAGCTTTCTTT
NA,TRBJ2-2,TRBV29-1,CSGESGRLANTGELFF,TGCAGCGGTGAATCAGGGCGACTAGCGAACACCGGGGAGCTGTTTTTT
NA,TRBJ2-3,TRBV30,CAWSVGGGNTDKQYF,TGTGCCTGGAGTGTGGGAGGGGGGAACACAGATAAGCAGTATTTT